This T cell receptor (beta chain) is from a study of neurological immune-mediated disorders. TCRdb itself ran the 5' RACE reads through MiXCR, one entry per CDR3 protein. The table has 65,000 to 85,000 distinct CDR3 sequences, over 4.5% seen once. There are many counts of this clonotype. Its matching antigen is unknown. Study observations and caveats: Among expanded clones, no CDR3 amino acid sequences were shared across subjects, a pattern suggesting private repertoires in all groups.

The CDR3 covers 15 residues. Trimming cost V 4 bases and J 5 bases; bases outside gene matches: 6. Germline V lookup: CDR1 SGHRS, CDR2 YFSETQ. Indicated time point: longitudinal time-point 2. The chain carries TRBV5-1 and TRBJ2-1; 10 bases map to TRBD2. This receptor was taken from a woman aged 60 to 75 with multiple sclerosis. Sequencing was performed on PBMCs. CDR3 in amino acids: CASSTSGGGHNEQFF. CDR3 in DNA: TGCGCCAGCAGCACAAGCGGGGGGGGCCACAATGAGCAGTTCTTC.